Given below is one T cell receptor beta chain in context. The clone's antigen remains unknown. Base qualities are not recorded, but no much larger clone differs from it by a single base. The sample belongs to a study of human T cells and chemical hapten exposure (dated by TCRdb to 2020 to 2023). In the study overall: For sensitization, 2% DPC in acetone was applied to a 2 cm by 2 cm area of upper inner arm skin. Throughout the approximately 26-week study period, patients were also given weekly therapeutic DPC doses on the scalp. Patch testing was performed on the upper back with Finn chambers containing 0.01% DPC, and the patch tests were scored after 6 days according to International Contact Dermatitis Research Group standards. Most of the patients in the cohort were female, and the cohort covered alopecia areata with under or over 50% scalp involvement, alopecia totalis and alopecia universalis. The libraries were sequenced as a pool, and the TCR yield per sample differed mostly because of small variations in library volumes within the pool. In alopecia patients, the study followed how the peripheral blood TCR repertoire changed in vivo over primary and secondary sensitization to diphenylcyclopropenone (DPC), a hapten. Blood samples were taken from patients before sensitization (week 0) and then at 2, 6 and about 24 weeks after DPC sensitization. Approximately 30 alopecia patients provided blood for TCR sequencing at one to four time points (pre-sensitization, 2, 6 and 24 weeks).

Overall study results and their limits: DPC sensitization did not change the number of TCRs with a frequency above 1 in 1000, and there was no evidence of changes in global repertoire structure. After repeated subsampling, the strength of the expansion versus patch-test correlation and the threshold at which it became significant changed. All patients had alopecia, a presumed autoimmune disease, so their immune response might differ from that of healthy individuals. A positive correlation was found between the number of PT1 expanded TCRs and patch test score, with significance reached at thresholds 8, 16 and 32 but not 4. Compared with pre-sensitization or healthy control sets, expanded TCRs formed significantly more large CDR3 similarity clusters, which is consistent with antigen-driven responses.

What this sample's time point label stands for: pre-sensitization, week 0. The treatment or condition label for this specimen denotes: therapeutic diphenylcyclopropenone sensitization with weekly scalp DPC. At every patch-test visit, the blood draw took place before the patch test was put on. Eligible patients were aged 18 to 70, diagnosed with alopecia, deemed suitable for DPC therapy, and excluded if pregnant. Total RNA was extracted from unfractionated whole blood that had been collected in Tempus Blood RNA tubes. V is clipped by 3 bases and J by 2 bases, and the sequence between their germline boundaries is 8 bases long. CDR1 and CDR2 were assigned from the germline V gene as SGDLS and YYNGEE. The CDR3 holds 14 amino acids from the cysteine to the phenylalanine. Of all the DNA, just the CDR3 is kept, 42 bases in frame from base 1. The library was prepared using RACE. The instrument was a NextSeq 500. During library preparation, unique molecular identifiers were attached to individual cDNA molecules so that TCRs could be counted quantitatively and reproducibly. Both TCR alpha and TCR beta chains were sequenced from each blood RNA sample. Under the source paper's analysis protocol: Samples had a median of roughly 87,000 TCRs, with a range from about 20,000 to 690,600. The Decombinator software suite was used to annotate the V, J and CDR3 of the TCR reads. For the PS versus PT1 abundance plots, all samples were subsampled to the same number of TCRs (28,000). TCRs were defined as expanded if absent before sensitization and observed at least eight times at the 2-week time point. TCRdb itself trimmed the public reads at Q25 with fastp, ran MiXCR and retained productive beta chains. Rows with one shared CDR3 protein collapse into an entry with the most common genes and DNA. None of the V and J calls come from the authors' own analysis; TCRdb made them. The sample includes about 380,000 distinct CDR3 sequences, with 4% to 6% observed a single time. Roughly 2.6% of the sample goes to the ten largest clones.

Source: whole blood, taken in connection with sensitization to the hapten diphenylcyclopropenone (DPC). This sequence was found in a woman aged 45-59 years with alopecia areata. Some clones in this sample may be carry-over from other donors' samples. In this chain, TRBV9 is recombined with TRBJ1-4; the D gene is not confidently resolved. The CDR3 is CASSGGVTNEKLFF. In nucleotides, the sequence is TGTGCCAGCAGCGGTGGAGTGACTAATGAAAAACTGTTTTTT. Joined to the reference TRBV9 and TRBJ1-4 proteins, this CDR3 gives the full variable domain: DSGVTQTPKHLITATGQRVTLRCSPRSGDLSVYWYQQSLDQGLQFLIQYYNGEERAKGNILERFSAQQFPDLHSELNLSSLELGDSALYFCASSGGVTNEKLFFGSGTQLSVL.